This TCR beta chain was observed in a study of identifying expanded T cells in peripheral blood. In regard to this clone: Its antigen is currently unknown.

No infections or other immune events were documented during collection. General observations from the study: Across healthy donors, higher total template counts meant significantly greater roughly 2-week count variance.

Sequenced by immunoSEQ multiplex PCR; TCRdb stores in-frame clones only, minus some. The sample shows under 95,000 clones, approximately 89% of them seen only once. Sequencing used blood. This clonotype was obtained from a person aged 18 to 75 in good health.

The CDR3 region has the DNA TGTGCCACTAGGCGGGAGCTCACAGATACGCAGTATTTT. Translating it yields CATRRELTDTQYF. V gene TRBV4-2 combines with J gene TRBJ2-3, with 7 bases aligning to TRBD2. The J segment lost 2 bases and the V segment lost 10 bases, leaving 6 bases of the junction unmatched. The CDR3 totals 13 residues. Germline V gene data show CDR1 as LGHNA and CDR2 as YNFKEQ.